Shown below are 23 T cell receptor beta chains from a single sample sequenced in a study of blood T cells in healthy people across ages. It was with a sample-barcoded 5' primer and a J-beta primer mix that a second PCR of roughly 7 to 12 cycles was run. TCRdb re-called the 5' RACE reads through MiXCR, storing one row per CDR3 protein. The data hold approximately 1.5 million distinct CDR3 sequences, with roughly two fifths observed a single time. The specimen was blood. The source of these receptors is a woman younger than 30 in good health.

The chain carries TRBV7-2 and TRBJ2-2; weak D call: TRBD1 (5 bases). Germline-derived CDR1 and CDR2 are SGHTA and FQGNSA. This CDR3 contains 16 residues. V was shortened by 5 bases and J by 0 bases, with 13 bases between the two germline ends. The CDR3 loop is CASSRRTRANTGELFF. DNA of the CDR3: TGTGCCAGCAGCCGCCGGACAAGAGCGAACACCGGGGAGCTGTTTTTT.

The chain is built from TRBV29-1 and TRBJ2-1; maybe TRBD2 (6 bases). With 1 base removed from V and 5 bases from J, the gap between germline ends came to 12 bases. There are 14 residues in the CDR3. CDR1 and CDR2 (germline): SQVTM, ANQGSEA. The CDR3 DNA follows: TGCAGCGTTGAAGTGCCGGGAGTCCACAATGAGCAGTTCTTC. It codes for CSVEVPGVHNEQFF.

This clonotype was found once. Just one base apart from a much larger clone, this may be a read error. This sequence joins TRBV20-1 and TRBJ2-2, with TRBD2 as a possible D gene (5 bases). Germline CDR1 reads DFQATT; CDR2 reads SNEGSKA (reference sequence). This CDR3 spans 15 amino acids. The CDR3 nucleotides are TGCAGTGCTAGAGCCCTAGGATATAACACCGGGGAGCCGTTTTTT. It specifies CSARALGYNTGEPFF.

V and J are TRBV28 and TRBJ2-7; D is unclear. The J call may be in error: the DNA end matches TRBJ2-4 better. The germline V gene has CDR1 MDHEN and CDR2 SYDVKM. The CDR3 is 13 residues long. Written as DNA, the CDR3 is TGTGCCAGTAGTGCCCCGGCCGAAAACATTCAGTACTTC. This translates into CASSAPAENIQYF.

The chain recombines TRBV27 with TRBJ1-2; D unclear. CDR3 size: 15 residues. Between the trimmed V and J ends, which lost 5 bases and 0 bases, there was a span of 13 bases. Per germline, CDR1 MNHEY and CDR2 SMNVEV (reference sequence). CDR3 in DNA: TGTGCCAGCAGTCATCGTCGGAGGGCTAACTATGGCTACACCTTC. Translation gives CASSHRRRANYGYTF.

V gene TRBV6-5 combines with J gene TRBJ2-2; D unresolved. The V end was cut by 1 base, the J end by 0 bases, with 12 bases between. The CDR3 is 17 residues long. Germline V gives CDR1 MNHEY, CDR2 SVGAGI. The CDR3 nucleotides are TGTGCCAGCAGTTACTTGGGCTTCAATGCGAACACCGGGGAGCTGTTTTTT. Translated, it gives CASSYLGFNANTGELFF.

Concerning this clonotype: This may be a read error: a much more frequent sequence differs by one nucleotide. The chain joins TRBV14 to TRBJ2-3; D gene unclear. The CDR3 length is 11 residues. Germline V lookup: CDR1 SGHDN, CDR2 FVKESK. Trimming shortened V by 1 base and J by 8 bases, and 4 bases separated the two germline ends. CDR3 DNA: TGTGCCAGCAGCCAAGTAAGTACGCAGTATTTT. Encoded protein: CASSQVSTQYF.

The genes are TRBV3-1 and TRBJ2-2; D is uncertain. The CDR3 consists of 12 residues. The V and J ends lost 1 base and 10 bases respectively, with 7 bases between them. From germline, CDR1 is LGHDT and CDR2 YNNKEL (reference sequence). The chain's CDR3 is CASSQARVELFF. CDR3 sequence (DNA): TGTGCCAGCAGCCAAGCTCGAGTGGAGCTGTTTTTT.

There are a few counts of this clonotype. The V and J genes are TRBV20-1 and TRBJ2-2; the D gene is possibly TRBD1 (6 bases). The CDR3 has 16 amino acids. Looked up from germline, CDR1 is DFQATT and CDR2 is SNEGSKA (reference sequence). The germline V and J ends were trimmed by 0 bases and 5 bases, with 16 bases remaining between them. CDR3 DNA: TGCAGTGCTAGAGATTTTCGGACAGACGGTACCGGGGAGCTGTTTTTT. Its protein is CSARDFRTDGTGELFF.

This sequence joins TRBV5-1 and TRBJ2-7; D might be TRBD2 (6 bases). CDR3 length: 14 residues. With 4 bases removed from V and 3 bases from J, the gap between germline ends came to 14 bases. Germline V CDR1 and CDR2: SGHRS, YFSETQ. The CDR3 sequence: CASSTSTTSYEQYF. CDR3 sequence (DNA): TGCGCCAGCAGCACGTCCACGACTAGCTACGAGCAGTACTTC.

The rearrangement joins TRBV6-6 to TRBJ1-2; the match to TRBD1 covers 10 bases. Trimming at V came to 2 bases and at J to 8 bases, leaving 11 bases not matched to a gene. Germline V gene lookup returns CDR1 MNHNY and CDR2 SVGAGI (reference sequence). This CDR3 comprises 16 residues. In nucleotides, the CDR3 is TGTGCCAGCAGTTACGTGCCGGGACAGGGGATGGAGGGCTACACCTTC. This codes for CASSYVPGQGMEGYTF.

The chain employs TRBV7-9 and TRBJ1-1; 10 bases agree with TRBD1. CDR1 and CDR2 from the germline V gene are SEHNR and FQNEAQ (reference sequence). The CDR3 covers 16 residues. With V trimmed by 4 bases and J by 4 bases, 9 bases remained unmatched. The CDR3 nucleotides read TGTGCCAGCAGCTCCATCGACAGGGGGCCGGGCACTGAAGCTTTCTTT. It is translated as CASSSIDRGPGTEAFF.

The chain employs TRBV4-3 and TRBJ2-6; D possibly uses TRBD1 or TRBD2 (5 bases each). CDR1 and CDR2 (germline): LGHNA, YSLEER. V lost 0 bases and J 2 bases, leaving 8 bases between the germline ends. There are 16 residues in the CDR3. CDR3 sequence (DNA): TGCGCCAGCAGCCAAGATTGGGGGACTGGGGCCAACGTCCTGACTTTC. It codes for CASSQDWGTGANVLTF.

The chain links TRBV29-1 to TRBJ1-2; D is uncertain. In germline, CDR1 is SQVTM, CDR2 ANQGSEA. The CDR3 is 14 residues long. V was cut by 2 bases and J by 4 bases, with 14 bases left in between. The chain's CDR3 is CSVETVTPGYGYTF. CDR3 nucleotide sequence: TGCAGCGTTGAAACAGTTACCCCTGGCTATGGCTACACCTTC.

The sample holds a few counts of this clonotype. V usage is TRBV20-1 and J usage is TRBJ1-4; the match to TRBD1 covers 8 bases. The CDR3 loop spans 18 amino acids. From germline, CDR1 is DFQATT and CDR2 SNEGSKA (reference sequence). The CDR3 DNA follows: TGCGGGGTACCGGGACAGGAGAAGGCTGCGTGGGGTAATGAAAAACTGTTTTTT. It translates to CGVPGQEKAAWGNEKLFF.

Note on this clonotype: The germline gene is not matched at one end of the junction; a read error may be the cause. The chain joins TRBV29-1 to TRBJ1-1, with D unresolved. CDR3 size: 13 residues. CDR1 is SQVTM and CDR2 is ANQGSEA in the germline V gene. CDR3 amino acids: CSVEVAQGTEAFF. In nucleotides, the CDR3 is TGCAGCGTCGAAGTGGCCCAAGGGACTGAAGCTTTCTTT.

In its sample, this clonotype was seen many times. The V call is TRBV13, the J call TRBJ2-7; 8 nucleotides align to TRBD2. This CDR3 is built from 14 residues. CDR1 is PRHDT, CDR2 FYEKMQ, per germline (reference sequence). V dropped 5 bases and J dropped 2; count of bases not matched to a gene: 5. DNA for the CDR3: TGTGCCAGCAGCGTACTAGCGGAAACCTACGAGCAGTACTTC. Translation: CASSVLAETYEQYF. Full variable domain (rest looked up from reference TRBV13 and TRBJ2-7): AAGVIQSPRHLIKEKRETATLKCYPIPRHDTVYWYQQGPGQDPQFLISFYEKMQSDKGSIPDRFSAQQFSDYHSELNMSSLELGDSALYFCASSVLAETYEQYFGPGTRLTVT.

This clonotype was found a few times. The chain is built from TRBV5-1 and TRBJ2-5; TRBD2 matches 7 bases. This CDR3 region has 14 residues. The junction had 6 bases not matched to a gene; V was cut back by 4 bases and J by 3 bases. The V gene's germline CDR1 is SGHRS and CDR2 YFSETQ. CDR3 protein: CASSPLTSEETQYF. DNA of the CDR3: TGCGCCAGCAGCCCCTTAACTAGCGAAGAGACCCAGTACTTC.

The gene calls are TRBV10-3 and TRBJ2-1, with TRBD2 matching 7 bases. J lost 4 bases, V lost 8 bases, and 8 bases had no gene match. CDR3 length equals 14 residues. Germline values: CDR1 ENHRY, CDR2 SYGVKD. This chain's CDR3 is CAISWASGYNEQFF. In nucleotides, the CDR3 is TGTGCCATCTCCTGGGCTAGCGGATACAATGAGCAGTTCTTC.

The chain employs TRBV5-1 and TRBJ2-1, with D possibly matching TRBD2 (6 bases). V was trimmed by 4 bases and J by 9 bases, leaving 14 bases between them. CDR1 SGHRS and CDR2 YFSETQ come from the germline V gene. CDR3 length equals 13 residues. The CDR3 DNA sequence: TGCGCCAGCAGCGGGACTCGGGTTAGTGAGCAGTTCTTC. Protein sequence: CASSGTRVSEQFF.

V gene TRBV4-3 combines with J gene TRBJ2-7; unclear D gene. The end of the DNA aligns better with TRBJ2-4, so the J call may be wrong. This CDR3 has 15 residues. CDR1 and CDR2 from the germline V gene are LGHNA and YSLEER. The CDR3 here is CASSQDLTVRNIQYF. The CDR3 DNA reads TGCGCCAGCAGCCAAGATCTAACGGTGCGGAACATTCAGTACTTC.

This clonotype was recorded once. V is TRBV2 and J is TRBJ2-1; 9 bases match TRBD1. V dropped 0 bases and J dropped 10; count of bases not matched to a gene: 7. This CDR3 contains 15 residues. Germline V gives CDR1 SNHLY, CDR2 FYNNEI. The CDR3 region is CASSEAIGTGYEQFF. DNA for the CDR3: TGTGCCAGCAGTGAAGCAATAGGGACAGGGTACGAGCAGTTCTTC.

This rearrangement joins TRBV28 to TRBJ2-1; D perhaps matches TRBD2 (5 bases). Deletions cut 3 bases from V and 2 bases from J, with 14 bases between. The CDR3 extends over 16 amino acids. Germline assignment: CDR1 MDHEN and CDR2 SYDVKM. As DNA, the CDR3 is TGTGCCAGCAGTTTCGCTAGCTCAACCGCCTACAATGAGCAGTTCTTC. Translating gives CASSFASSTAYNEQFF.